This record concerns one T cell receptor (beta chain) sequence. Its antigen remains unidentified. The CDR3 extends over 14 amino acids. V was pared by 6 bases and J by 1 base, with 5 bases of the junction left unmatched. In germline, CDR1 is MNHEY, CDR2 SMNVEV (reference sequence). The data stem from a study of cytomegalovirus exposure and HLA in healthy donors. Study-level results: Information on immune exposure was restricted to one variable (CMV serostatus). In an earlier analysis, in approximately 570 donors, most V segments appeared productive either ~87% or ~30% of the time.

The PCR contained 60 Vbeta and 13 Jbeta primers. The table came from immunoSEQ multiplex PCR; TCRdb's copy has only in-frame clones and leaves some out. Of 250,000 to 350,000 clones listed, 70% to 90% are singletons. The source of this sequence is a man aged 40-55 years in good health and CMV-seropositive. The rearrangement links TRBV27 to TRBJ1-1, with 7 bases that match TRBD1. Input material: PBMCs. This CDR3 is CASRLDRANTEAFF. CDR3 nucleotide sequence: TGTGCCAGCAGATTAGACAGGGCGAACACTGAAGCTTTCTTT.